Included here is one T cell receptor (beta chain) sequence, with context. Its target is unknown. Pregnant or lactating patients were excluded, as were those with uncontrolled infection or other autoimmune disease. Drawn at first hyperthyroidism diagnosis, the blood sample preceded any ophthalmopathy symptoms. The PBMCs had their origin in approximately 10 ml of fresh peripheral blood. With 1 base removed from V and 1 base from J, the gap between germline ends came to 10 bases. This CDR3 region has 15 residues. Germline loops: CDR1 MGHRA, CDR2 YSYEKL. Researchers amplified the TCR beta CDR3 regions from RNA transcripts. TCR CDR3 underwent first-round RT-PCR with the HTBI primer set. TCRdb reanalysed the multiplex PCR reads using MiXCR and keeps one entry per CDR3 protein. Of more than 550,000 distinct CDR3 sequences in the sample, roughly a sixth were seen once. This record comes from a study of T cells in Graves' hyperthyroidism and ophthalmopathy. Regarding the study as a whole: In blood, most of the thyroid clonotypes expanded above 0.001 were also present.

This chain uses TRBV4-1 with TRBJ1-1; a weak D match, TRBD1 (6 bases). The source material was blood. The TCR originated in a woman aged 45 to 65 with Graves' hyperthyroidism that later progressed to Graves' ophthalmopathy. CDR3 region: CASSQVPGQNTEAFF. Here the CDR3 DNA reads TGCGCCAGCAGCCAAGTGCCGGGACAGAACACTGAAGCTTTCTTT.